The 26 T cell receptor beta chains in this list originate from one sample, sequenced in a study of cytomegalovirus exposure and HLA in healthy donors. Vbeta (60) and Jbeta (13) primers were used in the PCR. Measured with immunoSEQ multiplex PCR; TCRdb has only the in-frame clones, and not every one. The data contain under 45,000 clones, 50% to 75% of them singletons. Sequencing was done on a sample of PBMCs. Receptors originate from a human donor in good health.

The chain is built from TRBV7-9 and TRBJ1-5; TRBD1 might be the D (5 bases). Germline lookup yields CDR1 SEHNR and CDR2 FQNEAQ (reference sequence). V was trimmed by 5 bases and J by 5 bases, leaving 16 bases between them. The CDR3 is 15 amino acids. CDR3 bases: TGTGCCAGCAGCCCACACGGGGGAGAGGATCAGCCCCAGCATTTT. Translation: CASSPHGGEDQPQHF.

The rearrangement uses TRBV7-2 and TRBJ2-5, with TRBD2 matching over 13 bases. The J segment lost 5 bases and the V segment lost 5 bases, leaving 8 bases of the junction unmatched. This CDR3 has 16 amino acids. Germline-derived CDR1 and CDR2 are SGHTA and FQGNSA. The CDR3 bases are TGTGCCAGCAGCCTCACTAGCGGGGGGGCCCGGGAGACCCAGTACTTC. Translating it yields CASSLTSGGARETQYF.

This clone was counted between two and nine times. The V call is TRBV10-1, the J call TRBJ2-2; D uncertain. Trimming cost V 3 bases and J 1 base, with 3 bases left between them. This CDR3 comprises 13 residues. Germline CDR1 is WNHNN and CDR2 is SYGVQD (reference sequence). The CDR3: CASSEQNTGELFF. The CDR3 DNA is TGCGCCAGCAGTGAACAGAACACCGGGGAGCTGTTTTTT.

The V gene is TRBV29-1, the J gene TRBJ2-3, with a possible D match to TRBD2 (6 bases). Germline V gene sequence: CDR1 SQVTM, CDR2 ANQGSEA. The CDR3 sequence is 14 residues long. The ends were cut back, 5 bases at V and 0 bases at J, with 12 bases in the middle. The CDR3, as DNA: TGCAGCGTTCGCCAGGGACTCAGCACAGATACGCAGTATTTT. It is translated as CSVRQGLSTDTQYF.

The rearrangement links TRBV2 to TRBJ2-3, with 7 positions matching TRBD1. Germline V CDR1 and CDR2: SNHLY, FYNNEI. The CDR3 extends over 14 amino acids. J gave up 2 bases and V 5 bases, and 4 bases lay outside the gene matches. The CDR3 protein is CASSWDRFTDTQYF. The CDR3 DNA is TGTGCCAGCAGTTGGGACAGATTCACAGATACGCAGTATTTT.

This clone has a handful of counts. This chain joins TRBV29-1 and TRBJ1-2; 7 bases agree with TRBD1. V was clipped by 5 bases and J by 6 bases; unmatched bases: 9. Germline V gene data show CDR1 as SQVTM and CDR2 as ANQGSEA. The CDR3 is 13 residues long. The CDR3 region has the DNA TGCAGCGTTCAGACCGGGACAGTCCATGGCTACACCTTC. Residues: CSVQTGTVHGYTF. Supplemented by reference TRBV29-1 and TRBJ1-2, the full variable domain reads SAVISQKPSRDICQRGTSLTIQCQVDSQVTMMFWYRQQPGQSLTLIATANQGSEATYESGFVIDKFPISRPNLTFSTLTVSNMSPEDSSIYLCSVQTGTVHGYTFGSGTRLTVV.

This sequence joins TRBV30 and TRBJ2-1, with TRBD1 matching 9 bases. Trimming removed 5 bases from V and 2 bases from J; junction bases left unmatched: 4. Germline CDR1 and CDR2: GTSNPN and SVGIG (reference sequence). The CDR3 runs to 14 residues. The CDR3 nucleotides read TGTGCCTGGTCTCGGACAGGGGCCTACAATGAGCAGTTCTTC. This codes for CAWSRTGAYNEQFF.

The chain recombines TRBV10-3 with TRBJ1-1; 7 bases line up with TRBD1. With 7 bases clipped from V and 8 bases from J, the junction kept 7 bases outside the gene matches. The CDR3 has 12 residues. Germline lookup yields CDR1 ENHRY and CDR2 SYGVKD. The CDR3 DNA reads TGTGCCATCAACCCAGGGGGTACCGAAGCTTTCTTT. The encoded protein is CAINPGGTEAFF.

In its sample, this clone was seen once. V is TRBV6-5 and J is TRBJ2-7; D is ambiguous. V was shortened by 2 bases and J by 2 bases, with 10 bases between the two germline ends. Germline V gene lookup returns CDR1 MNHEY and CDR2 SVGAGI. This CDR3 is built from 14 residues. The CDR3 DNA sequence: TGTGCCAGCAGTTACCTTCTAAAACCCTACGAGCAGTACTTC. It specifies CASSYLLKPYEQYF.

This clone was seen only once. The genes are TRBV2 and TRBJ2-1, with D possibly being TRBD2 (6 bases). The CDR3 sequence is 12 residues long. Per germline, CDR1 SNHLY and CDR2 FYNNEI. V lost 11 bases and J 5 bases, leaving 13 bases between the germline ends. CDR3 nucleotide sequence: TGTGCCGGGGGACTTTCCGACAATGAGCAGTTCTTC. This sequence encodes CAGGLSDNEQFF.

This sequence joins TRBV6-5 and TRBJ1-2; 9 bases match TRBD1. The germline CDR1 and CDR2 sequences are MNHEY and SVGAGI. J was trimmed by 2 bases and V by 5 bases; bases with no gene match: 6. CDR3 length: 15 amino acids. For the CDR3, the DNA is TGTGCCAGCAGTGCCCGGGACAGGGCGAACTATGGCTACACCTTC. Its protein is CASSARDRANYGYTF.

This clone was detected a few times. In nucleotides, the CDR3 is TGTGCCAGCAGCGCACAGGGGTCCCCCTTTTATGGCTACACCTTC. Translated, it gives CASSAQGSPFYGYTF. The chain couples TRBV9 to TRBJ1-2, with TRBD1 identical over 7 bases. The CDR3 contains 15 residues. CDR1 and CDR2 from the germline V gene are SGDLS and YYNGEE. Trimming took 3 bases from V and 5 from J; bases not matched to a gene: 10.

The gene calls are TRBV14 and TRBJ1-2, with D hard to call. This CDR3 has 13 amino acids. Trimming shortened V by 6 bases and J by 1 base, and 9 bases separated the two germline ends. In germline, CDR1 is SGHDN, CDR2 FVKESK. The CDR3 DNA reads as TGTGCCAGCAGTCGAGGGAGTAACTATGGCTACACCTTC. Translation gives CASSRGSNYGYTF.

This clone has just one count. The chain carries TRBV4-1 and TRBJ1-5; D gene unclear. The CDR3 runs 13 residues. CDR1 and CDR2 (germline): MGHRA, YSYEKL. The V gene lost 2 bases and the J gene lost 4 bases, with 6 bases spanning the gap. CDR3 sequence (DNA): TGCGCCAGCAGCCAAAGTGCGAATCAGCCCCAGCATTTT. Its translation is CASSQSANQPQHF.

The chain has TRBV28 and TRBJ2-7; 9 nucleotides agree with TRBD1. The germline CDR1 and CDR2 sequences are MDHEN and SYDVKM. CDR3 length: 15 residues. After removal of 6 bases from V and 4 bases from J, the junction contained 10 bases not matched to a gene. The CDR3 DNA reads as TGTGCCAGCAGGGTCCTGGGACAGGGTCGGTACGAGCAGTACTTC. This codes for CASRVLGQGRYEQYF.

This clone was observed a few times. The chain is built from TRBV10-3 and TRBJ1-4; D is uncertain. Germline V CDR1 and CDR2: ENHRY, SYGVKD. Trimming cost V 10 bases and J 1 base, with 4 bases left between them. The CDR3 has 11 residues. The CDR3 reads CATGTNEKLFF. In nucleotides, the CDR3 is TGTGCCACCGGAACTAATGAAAAACTGTTTTTT.

This clone was picked up a small number of times. V usage is TRBV18 and J usage is TRBJ1-2, with TRBD1 as a possible D gene (5 bases). The CDR3 totals 13 residues. The ends were cut back, 8 bases at V and 4 bases at J, with 14 bases in the middle. The germline V gene has CDR1 KGHSH and CDR2 LQKENI. The CDR3 protein is CASVQDLSYGYTF. Here the CDR3 DNA reads TGTGCCAGCGTACAGGATTTAAGCTATGGCTACACCTTC.

The chain employs TRBV30 and TRBJ1-5, with D possibly matching TRBD1 (5 bases). V was pared by 5 bases and J by 5 bases, with 13 bases between. Per the germline V gene, CDR1 is GTSNPN and CDR2 is SVGIG (reference sequence). The CDR3 runs 13 residues. The CDR3 region is CAWRAQGYQPQHF. The DNA of the CDR3 is TGTGCCTGGCGGGCCCAGGGATATCAGCCCCAGCATTTT.

The chain employs TRBV18 and TRBJ2-7, with TRBD1 as a possible D gene (6 bases). V was pared by 2 bases and J by 4 bases, with 12 bases between. The germline V gene has CDR1 KGHSH and CDR2 LQKENI. The CDR3 covers 14 residues. CDR3 residues: CASSPGYRVYEQYF. In nucleotides, the CDR3 is TGTGCCAGCTCACCAGGTTACAGGGTGTACGAGCAGTACTTC.

The chain uses TRBV5-4 and TRBJ1-1; possible D gene TRBD1, 5 bases. V dropped 0 bases and J dropped 5 bases, with 11 bases sitting between them. The CDR3 totals 14 residues. Per germline, CDR1 SGHNT and CDR2 YYREEE (reference sequence). The CDR3, as DNA: TGTGCCAGCAGCTTGGAGCGGGGCCGGACTGAAGCTTTCTTT. Translating gives CASSLERGRTEAFF.

The J gene is TRBJ1-1, the V gene TRBV5-1, with 8 bases fitting TRBD1. The CDR3 length is 15 residues. Germline-derived CDR1 and CDR2 are SGHRS and YFSETQ. Germline trimming cut 1 base from V and 4 bases from J; bases unmatched to any gene: 6. CDR3 DNA sequence: TGCGCCAGCAGCTTGTTCCTTCAGGGGGCCACTGAAGCTTTCTTT. It specifies CASSLFLQGATEAFF.

The sample holds a few counts of this clone. The gene calls are TRBV6-1 and TRBJ1-4; D perhaps matches TRBD1 (6 bases). The V and J ends lost 7 bases and 4 bases respectively, with 13 bases between them. Germline V lookup: CDR1 MNHNS, CDR2 SASEGT. This CDR3 contains 14 residues. Here the CDR3 DNA reads TGTGCCAGCAATCAGGGGAGGGATAATGAAAAACTGTTTTTT. This codes for CASNQGRDNEKLFF.

This clone was found a few times. This sequence joins TRBV5-1 and TRBJ2-5, with 8 bases fitting TRBD1. CDR1 is SGHRS and CDR2 is YFSETQ in the germline V gene. The J segment lost 4 bases and the V segment lost 0 bases, leaving 2 bases of the junction unmatched. The CDR3 has 14 residues. The CDR3 is CASSLVQGGETQYF. The CDR3 DNA follows: TGCGCCAGCAGCTTGGTACAGGGGGGAGAGACCCAGTACTTC.

The rearrangement joins TRBV30 to TRBJ1-1; 9 bases agree with TRBD1. Germline-derived CDR1 and CDR2 are GTSNPN and SVGIG (reference sequence). The CDR3 consists of 16 residues. With V trimmed by 3 bases and J by 3 bases, 11 bases remained unmatched. The CDR3 nucleotides read TGTGCCTGGAGCGGGACAGGGTCCCCTGGGGACACTGAAGCTTTCTTT. This translates into CAWSGTGSPGDTEAFF.

The chain joins TRBV30 to TRBJ2-7; 10 bases align to TRBD2. Germline V lookup: CDR1 GTSNPN, CDR2 SVGIG (reference sequence). CDR3 length: 14 residues. The V and J ends lost 4 bases and 2 bases, in that order; junction bases with no gene match: 5. For the CDR3, the DNA is TGTGCCTGGACTATAGCGGGGGGAACCTACGAGCAGTACTTC. It is translated as CAWTIAGGTYEQYF.

The chain has TRBV2 and TRBJ1-3; D is unclear. The germline gives CDR1 SNHLY, CDR2 FYNNEI. Trimming took 4 bases from V and 0 from J, leaving 4 bases between them. The CDR3 covers 13 residues. The CDR3 loop reads CASSVNSGNTIYF. In nucleotides, the CDR3 is TGTGCCAGCAGTGTCAACTCTGGAAACACCATATATTTT.